The text below deals with one T cell receptor (beta chain). This specimen belongs to a study of blood T cell repertoires in COVID-19. In the study overall: Italy, Spain and the United States were the sources of the convalescent and acute COVID-19 samples. From T cells, B-cell-depleted T cells, or PBMCs came the material, which was cDNA or gDNA.

Germline lookup yields CDR1 MDHEN and CDR2 SYDVKM. The CDR3 covers 21 residues. V lost 5 bases and J lost 2; bases outside the gene matches: 25. In the authors' methods: Quantification of nucleated cells was approximated via reference gene primer amplification. Assay: immunoSEQ multiplex PCR; the TCRdb copy retains only in-frame clones and omits some. V and J calls and clone size are those listed in that table; D and trimming were worked out from the DNA. Here the sample spans 96,000 or so clones, roughly 90% being singletons. Sequenced: peripheral blood. V gene TRBV28 combines with J gene TRBJ2-5, with TRBD2 identical over 8 bases. The clonotype originates from a man aged 60 to 69 with acute or convalescent COVID-19. CDR3 nucleotides: TGTGCCAGCAGTACCCTAAGCGGGAGAGGGGCCATCAGGGGCATACAAGAGACCCAGTACTTC. Amino acid sequence: CASSTLSGRGAIRGIQETQYF.